Below, 14 T cell receptor beta chains from the same sample are listed, as sequenced in a study of CD8 T cells in Susac syndrome. Reverse transcription of about 0.45 to 1 ug RNA used random hexamers. Each CDR3 protein gets one entry after TCRdb re-called the immunoSEQ multiplex PCR reads with MiXCR. The sample carries more than 200,000 distinct CDR3 sequences, about 94% recorded once. Sequenced input: CD8+ T cells from PBMCs. The source of these receptors is a human donor with multiple sclerosis.

The rearrangement links TRBV13 to TRBJ1-1; D unresolved. Germline V gives CDR1 PRHDT, CDR2 FYEKMQ (reference sequence). V dropped 3 bases and J dropped 8 bases, with 16 bases sitting between them. This CDR3 comprises 14 residues. This chain's CDR3 is CASSFSLSRPEAFF. CDR3 sequence (DNA): TGTGCCAGCAGCTTTAGCTTATCTAGACCCGAAGCTTTCTTT.

This chain links TRBV6-5 with TRBJ2-7, with D unresolved. The germline V gene encodes CDR1 MNHEY and CDR2 SVGAGI. This CDR3 is 11 amino acids long. V was shortened by 2 bases and J by 4 bases, with 3 bases between the two germline ends. The CDR3 coding sequence is TGTGCCAGCAGTTACCGTTACGAGCAGTACTTC. It encodes CASSYRYEQYF.

The chain combines TRBV6-2 or TRBV6-3 with TRBJ1-1; 7 positions agree with TRBD1. The J segment lost 8 bases and the V segment lost 4 bases, leaving 4 bases of the junction unmatched. Germline-derived CDR1 and CDR2 are MNHEY and SVGEGT. The CDR3 is 12 amino acids. CDR3 DNA sequence: TGTGCCAGCAGTTGGACAGGTCCGGAAGCTTTCTTT. Its translation: CASSWTGPEAFF.

This chain uses TRBV19 with TRBJ2-2; TRBD2 matches 13 bases. The CDR3 spans 15 residues. Trimming removed 6 bases from V and 7 bases from J; junction bases left unmatched: 5. Per the germline V gene, CDR1 is LNHDA and CDR2 is SQIVND (reference sequence). For the CDR3, the DNA is TGTGCCAGTAGATACGGACTAGCGGGGGACGGGGAGCTGTTTTTT. As protein: CASRYGLAGDGELFF.

The rearrangement uses TRBV3-1 and TRBJ2-2; D ambiguous. The germline gives CDR1 LGHDT, CDR2 YNNKEL (reference sequence). This CDR3 is built from 14 residues. V was clipped by 4 bases and J by 6 bases, with 12 bases between them. The CDR3, as DNA: TGTGCCAGCAGCCCCCTCGGACCCTCCGGGGAGCTGTTTTTT. This sequence encodes CASSPLGPSGELFF.

This chain links TRBV12-5 with TRBJ2-3; 8 bases line up with TRBD2. The germline gives CDR1 LGHNT, CDR2 FRNRAP. Unmatched junction bases numbered 6, after V lost 1 base and J lost 3 bases. The CDR3 is made up of 16 amino acids. The CDR3 reads CASGLEPSGGTDTQYF. CDR3 nucleotides: TGTGCTAGTGGTTTGGAACCGAGCGGGGGAACAGATACGCAGTATTTT.

This sequence joins TRBV19 and TRBJ2-5; D unclear. CDR1 is LNHDA and CDR2 is SQIVND in the germline V gene (reference sequence). The CDR3 is 14 residues long. V lost 5 bases and J lost 3, with 13 bases in between. The CDR3 nucleotides read TGTGCCAGTAGTGGGTCCCGGACGGAAGAGACCCAGTACTTC. Protein product: CASSGSRTEETQYF. Complete variable domain (other parts from reference TRBV19 and TRBJ2-5): DGGITQSPKYLFRKEGQNVTLSCEQNLNHDAMYWYRQDPGQGLRLIYYSQIVNDFQKGDIAEGYSVSREKKESFPLTVTSAQKNPTAFYLCASSGSRTEETQYFGPGTRLLVL.

In this sample, this clonotype turned up once. V is TRBV7-3 and J is TRBJ2-1; D possibly corresponds to TRBD1 (5 bases). Per germline, CDR1 SGHTA and CDR2 FQGTGA. Trimming stripped 5 bases from V and 6 bases from J, with 8 bases between. The CDR3 is made up of 12 amino acids. The CDR3 reads CASSQGFNEQFF. As DNA, the CDR3 is TGTGCCAGCAGCCAGGGTTTCAATGAGCAGTTCTTC.

The chain links TRBV9 to TRBJ2-7, with D perhaps matching TRBD1 (8 bases). The ends were cut back, 4 bases at V and 2 bases at J, with 19 bases in the middle. The germline CDR1 and CDR2 sequences are SGDLS and YYNGEE. This CDR3 is built from 16 residues. CDR3 region: CASSPRGTGNPYEQYF. CDR3 DNA sequence: TGTGCCAGCAGCCCGCGGGGGACAGGCAATCCCTACGAGCAGTACTTC.

This rearrangement joins TRBV30 to TRBJ2-7; D is perhaps TRBD2 (6 bases). Germline V lookup: CDR1 GTSNPN, CDR2 SVGIG (reference sequence). This CDR3 is 12 amino acids long. Trimming removed 0 bases at V and 7 bases at J, with 10 bases between. The CDR3 loop reads CAWSVGAGEQYF. The CDR3 nucleotides are TGTGCCTGGAGTGTAGGTGCGGGGGAGCAGTACTTC.

The gene calls are TRBV29-1 and TRBJ1-2; the match to TRBD1 covers 7 bases. Germline CDR1 SQVTM, CDR2 ANQGSEA. V dropped 7 bases and J dropped 5; count of bases not matched to a gene: 10. The CDR3 loop spans 13 amino acids. CDR3 loop: CSAGDRDYYGYTF. The CDR3 DNA is TGCAGCGCCGGAGACAGGGACTATTATGGCTACACCTTC. The full variable domain, completed using reference TRBV29-1 and TRBJ1-2, is SAVISQKPSRDICQRGTSLTIQCQVDSQVTMMFWYRQQPGQSLTLIATANQGSEATYESGFVIDKFPISRPNLTFSTLTVSNMSPEDSSIYLCSAGDRDYYGYTFGSGTRLTVV.

V gene TRBV5-4 combines with J gene TRBJ2-1; 11 bases fit TRBD2. Germline V lookup: CDR1 SGHNT, CDR2 YYREEE (reference sequence). The CDR3 totals 15 residues. The junction had 3 bases not matched to a gene; V was cut back by 2 bases and J by 5 bases. The CDR3 reads CASSLGTSGNNEQFF. The CDR3, as DNA: TGTGCCAGCAGCTTAGGGACTAGCGGCAACAATGAGCAGTTCTTC.

The J gene is TRBJ2-5, the V gene TRBV2, with 11 positions matching TRBD2. CDR1 and CDR2 (germline): SNHLY, FYNNEI. The CDR3 totals 15 residues. The trim removed 2 bases at V and 1 base at J, leaving 0 bases unmatched. The CDR3, as DNA: TGTGCCAGCAGTGAAACTAGCGGGGGCCAAGAGACCCAGTACTTC. Translating gives CASSETSGGQETQYF. The full variable domain, its missing parts supplied by reference TRBV2 and TRBJ2-5, is EPEVTQTPSHQVTQMGQEVILRCVPISNHLYFYWYRQILGQKVEFLVSFYNNEISEKSEIFDDQFSVERPDGSNFTLKIRSTKLEDSAMYFCASSETSGGQETQYFGPGTRLLVL.

The chain joins TRBV5-1 to TRBJ1-3; D remains unclear. The germline CDR1 and CDR2 sequences are SGHRS and YFSETQ. The CDR3 is made up of 15 amino acids. The V end lost 5 bases, the J end lost 0 bases, and 12 bases lay between the germline ends. The CDR3 DNA reads TGCGCCAGCAGAATGGGAGGAAACTCTGGAAACACCATATATTTT. As protein: CASRMGGNSGNTIYF. The variable domain in full, completed from reference TRBV5-1 and TRBJ1-3, reads KAGVTQTPRYLIKTRGQQVTLSCSPISGHRSVSWYQQTPGQGLQFLFEYFSETQRNKGNFPGRFSGRQFSNSRSEMNVSTLELGDSALYLCASRMGGNSGNTIYFGEGSWLTVV.